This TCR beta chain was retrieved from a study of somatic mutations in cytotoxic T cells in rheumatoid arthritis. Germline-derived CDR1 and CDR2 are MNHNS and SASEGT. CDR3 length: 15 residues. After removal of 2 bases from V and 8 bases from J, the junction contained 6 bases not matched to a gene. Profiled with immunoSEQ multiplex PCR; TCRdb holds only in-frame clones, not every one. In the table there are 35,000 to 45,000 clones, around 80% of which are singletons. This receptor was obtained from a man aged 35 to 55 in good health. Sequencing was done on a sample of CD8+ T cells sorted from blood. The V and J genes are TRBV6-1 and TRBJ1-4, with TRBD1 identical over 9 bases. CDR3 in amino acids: CASSELRTGVEKLFF. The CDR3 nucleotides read TGTGCCAGCAGTGAATTAAGGACAGGGGTGGAAAAACTGTTTTTT.